This T cell receptor (beta chain) was sequenced for a study of T cell repertoires in cytomegalovirus infection. Turning to the study itself: CMV epitopes that were recently identified and HLA-C-restricted were used alongside well-studied HLA-B-restricted ones. Evidence of both CMV infection and a matching HLA type came from public TCR beta signatures.

This clonotype was seen repeatedly, ten times or more. No antigen is known for it. TCRdb fed the reads into MiXCR, producing one record per CDR3 protein. Here the sample spans 900,000 to 950,000 distinct CDR3 sequences, roughly 30% being singletons. Study-level findings and limits: Clonotype analysis showed dominance of the ex vivo response by HLA-C-restricted CMV-specific TCR beta clonotypes.

The CDR3 is made up of 14 amino acids. Germline V lookup: CDR1 SGHVS, CDR2 FNYEAQ. Trimming removed 3 bases from V and 0 bases from J, with 8 bases in between. The chain links TRBV7-6 to TRBJ2-5; D is uncertain. This material consisted of cultured CD8+ T cells from PBMCs, taken from culture after CMV antigen stimulation. The receptor's source is a human donor in good health (CMV status not recorded). Some clones in this sample may be carry-over from other donors' samples. Written as DNA, the CDR3 is TGTGCCAGCAGCTTGGTCTTGTACCAAGAGACCCAGTACTTC. This gives the protein CASSLVLYQETQYF.